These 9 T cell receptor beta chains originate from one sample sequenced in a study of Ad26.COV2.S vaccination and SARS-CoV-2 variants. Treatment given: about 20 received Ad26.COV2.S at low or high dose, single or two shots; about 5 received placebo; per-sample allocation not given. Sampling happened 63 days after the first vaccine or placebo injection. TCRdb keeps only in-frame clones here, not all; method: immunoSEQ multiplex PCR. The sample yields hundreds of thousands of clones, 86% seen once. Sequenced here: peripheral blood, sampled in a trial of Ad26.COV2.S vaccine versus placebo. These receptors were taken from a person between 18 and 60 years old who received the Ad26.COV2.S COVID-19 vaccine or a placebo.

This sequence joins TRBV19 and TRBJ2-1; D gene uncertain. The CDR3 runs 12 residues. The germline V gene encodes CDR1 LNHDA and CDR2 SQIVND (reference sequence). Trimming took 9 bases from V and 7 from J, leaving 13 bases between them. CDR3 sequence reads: CARGPLGNEQFF. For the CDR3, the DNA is TGTGCCAGAGGACCCTTGGGGAATGAGCAGTTCTTC.

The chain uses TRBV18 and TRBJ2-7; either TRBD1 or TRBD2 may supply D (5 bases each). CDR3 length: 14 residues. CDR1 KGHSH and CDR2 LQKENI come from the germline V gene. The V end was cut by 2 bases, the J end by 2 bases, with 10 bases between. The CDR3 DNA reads TGTGCCAGCTCACCAGGGACCGTAACCTACGAGCAGTACTTC. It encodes CASSPGTVTYEQYF. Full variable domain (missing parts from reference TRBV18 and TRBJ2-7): NAGVMQNPRHLVRRRGQEARLRCSPMKGHSHVYWYRQLPEEGLKFMVYLQKENIIDESGMPKERFSAEFPKEGPSILRIQQVVRGDSAAYFCASSPGTVTYEQYFGPGTRLTVT.

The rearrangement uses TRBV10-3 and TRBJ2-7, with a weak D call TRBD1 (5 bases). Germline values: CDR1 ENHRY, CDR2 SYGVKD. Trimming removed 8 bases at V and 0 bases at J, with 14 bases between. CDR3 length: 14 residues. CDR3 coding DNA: TGTGCCATCCGGGCGACAGTCGGCTCCTACGAGCAGTACTTC. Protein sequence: CAIRATVGSYEQYF.

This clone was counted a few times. In nucleotides, the CDR3 is TGTGCCAGCAGCGGCGGGGAAGACACAGATACGCAGTATTTT. Its translation: CASSGGEDTDTQYF. V usage is TRBV6-4 and J usage is TRBJ2-3, with D maybe TRBD2 (6 bases). Germline CDR1 MRHNA, CDR2 SNTAGT. Trimming left V 6 bases short and J 2 bases short, with 12 bases between. This CDR3 is 14 amino acids long.

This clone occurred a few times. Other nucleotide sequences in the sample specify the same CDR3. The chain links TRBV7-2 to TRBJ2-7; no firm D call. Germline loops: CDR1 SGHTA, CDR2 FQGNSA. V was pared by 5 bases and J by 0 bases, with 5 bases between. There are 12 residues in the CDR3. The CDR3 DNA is TGTGCCAGCAGCCCCAGCTCCTACGAGCAGTACTTC. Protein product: CASSPSSYEQYF.

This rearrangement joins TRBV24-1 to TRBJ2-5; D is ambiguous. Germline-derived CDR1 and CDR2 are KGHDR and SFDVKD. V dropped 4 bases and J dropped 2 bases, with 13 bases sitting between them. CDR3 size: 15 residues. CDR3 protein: CATSEGGDFQETQYF. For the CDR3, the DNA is TGTGCCACCAGTGAAGGTGGTGACTTTCAAGAGACCCAGTACTTC.

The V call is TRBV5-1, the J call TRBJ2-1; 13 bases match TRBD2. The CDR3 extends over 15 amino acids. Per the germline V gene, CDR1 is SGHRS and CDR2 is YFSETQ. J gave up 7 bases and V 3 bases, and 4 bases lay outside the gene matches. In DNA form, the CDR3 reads TGCGCCAGCAGCTCGGGACTAGCGGGGCTGAATGAGCAGTTCTTC. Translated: CASSSGLAGLNEQFF.

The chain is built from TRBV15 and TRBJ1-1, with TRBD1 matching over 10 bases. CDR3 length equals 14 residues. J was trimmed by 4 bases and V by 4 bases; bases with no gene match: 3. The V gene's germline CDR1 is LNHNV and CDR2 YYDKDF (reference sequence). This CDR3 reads CATSTGQGGTEAFF. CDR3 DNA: TGTGCCACCAGCACCGGACAGGGGGGCACTGAAGCTTTCTTT. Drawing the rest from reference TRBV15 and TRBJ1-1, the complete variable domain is DAMVIQNPRYQVTQFGKPVTLSCSQTLNHNVMYWYQQKSSQAPKLLFHYYDKDFNNEADTPDNFQSRRPNTSFCFLDIRSPGLGDTAMYLCATSTGQGGTEAFFGQGTRLTVV.

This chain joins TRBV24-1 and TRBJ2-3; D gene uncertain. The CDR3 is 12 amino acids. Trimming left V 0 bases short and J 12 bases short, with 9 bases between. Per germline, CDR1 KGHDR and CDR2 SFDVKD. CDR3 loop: CATSDLAVHQYF. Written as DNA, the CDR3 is TGTGCCACCAGTGATTTGGCGGTCCACCAGTATTTT.